The rows below give T cell receptor beta chains drawn from one sample of a study of shared clonotypes between healthy human individuals. Sequenced by immunoSEQ multiplex PCR; TCRdb stores in-frame clones only, minus some. The table lists nearly 750,000 clones, 72% of them singletons. The sequencing input was memory CD4+ T cells sorted from blood. The receptor set was obtained from a woman under 40 in good health. CDR3s include the opening cysteine and the closing phenylalanine or tryptophan. Fields, in order: CDR3 protein, CDR3 DNA, clone size, CDR3 length, D gene, J gene, V gene. A D gene is named only where the DNA matches it firmly. Clone size appears in some rows only: once, few, many, or a class for an expanded clone.

CATRRGPTGTTGELFF	TGTGCCACCCGAAGGGGGCCGACGGGGACCACCGGGGAGCTGTTTTTT	.	16	TRBD1	TRBJ2-2	TRBV2
CASSIADRGNEKLFF	TGTGCCAGTAGTATCGCGGACAGGGGTAATGAAAAACTGTTTTTT	.	15	TRBD1	TRBJ1-4	TRBV19
CASSGQMSYNEQFF	TGTGCCAGCAGTGGTCAGATGTCCTACAATGAGCAGTTCTTC	.	14	.	TRBJ2-1	TRBV2
CATSRPGTGGAEAFF	TGTGCCACCAGCAGGCCCGGGACAGGAGGGGCCGAAGCTTTCTTT	once	15	TRBD1	TRBJ1-1	TRBV15
CASSPWTSGIYEQYF	TGTGCCAGCAGCCCTTGGACTAGCGGGATCTACGAGCAGTACTTC	.	15	TRBD2	TRBJ2-7	TRBV7-8
CASSLGGQGYETQYF	TGCGCCAGCAGCTTGGGGGGACAGGGTTATGAGACCCAGTACTTC	.	15	TRBD1	TRBJ2-5	TRBV5-1
CASSSRTGGNIQYF	TGCGCCAGCAGCTCGAGGACAGGGGGAAACATTCAGTACTTC	.	14	TRBD1	TRBJ2-4	TRBV5-1
CASSEFWFNEQFF	TGTGCCAGCAGTGAATTCTGGTTTAATGAGCAGTTCTTC	.	13	.	TRBJ2-1	TRBV2
CASSAQGGLTNYGYTF	TGTGCCAGCAGTGCGCAAGGGGGATTAACTAACTATGGCTACACCTTC	.	16	.	TRBJ1-2	TRBV2
CASSTGDIYGYTF	TGTGCCAGCAGTACAGGGGACATTTATGGCTACACCTTC	few	13	TRBD1	TRBJ1-2	TRBV6-1
CASSFGQGETQYF	TGCGCCAGCAGCTTTGGGCAGGGTGAGACCCAGTACTTC	.	13	.	TRBJ2-5	TRBV5-1
CASKLAFSYNEQFF	TGTGCCAGCAAACTAGCGTTCTCCTACAATGAGCAGTTCTTC	.	14	TRBD2	TRBJ2-1	TRBV11-1
CASILTGPRDYGYTF	TGTGCCAGCATTTTGACAGGGCCGAGGGACTATGGCTACACCTTC	.	15	TRBD1	TRBJ1-2	TRBV6-1
CASNVQGQQEEKLFF	TGTGCCAGCAACGTACAGGGACAGCAAGAGGAAAAACTGTTTTTT	.	15	TRBD1	TRBJ1-4	TRBV2
CASSGTSNQPQHF	TGTGCCAGCAGTGGGACGAGCAATCAGCCCCAGCATTTT	.	13	.	TRBJ1-5	TRBV2
CASSRGGSGIPFYEQYF	TGTGCCAGCAGCCGCGGGGGTAGCGGGATCCCATTCTACGAGCAGTACTTC	.	17	TRBD2	TRBJ2-7	TRBV11-2
CASTPGQEITGELFF	TGTGCCAGCACCCCGGGACAGGAGATCACCGGGGAGCTGTTTTTT	once	15	TRBD1	TRBJ2-2	TRBV5-8
CASSLDRSFYEQYF	TGTGCCAGCAGCTTGGACCGTTCGTTCTACGAGCAGTACTTC	.	14	.	TRBJ2-7	TRBV7-2
CASSEEGAGAGNQPQHF	TGTGCCAGCAGTGAAGAGGGGGCAGGGGCTGGGAATCAGCCCCAGCATTTT	.	17	TRBD1	TRBJ1-5	TRBV6-1
CASSEAGAEDGETQYF	TGTGCCAGCAGTGAGGCAGGGGCTGAAGATGGGGAGACCCAGTACTTC	.	16	.	TRBJ2-5	TRBV6-1
CASSFTLTFRDTEAFF	TGTGCCAGCAGTTTTACACTGACTTTTAGGGACACTGAAGCTTTCTTT	.	16	.	TRBJ1-1	TRBV27
CASIGLAGGTAYNEQFF	TGTGCCAGCATCGGACTAGCGGGAGGAACCGCTTACAATGAGCAGTTCTTC	.	17	TRBD2	TRBJ2-1	TRBV27
CASSSYGVPGRNEQFF	TGTGCCAGCAGCTCGTATGGGGTCCCCGGACGGAATGAGCAGTTCTTC	.	16	.	TRBJ2-1	TRBV5-4
CASSARTSGNYEQYF	TGTGCCAGCAGCGCCCGGACTAGCGGCAACTACGAGCAGTACTTC	.	15	TRBD2	TRBJ2-7	TRBV7-8
CASSHWTHDGYTF	TGCGCCAGCAGCCACTGGACTCATGATGGCTACACCTTC	.	13	.	TRBJ1-2	TRBV5-1
CASTAISGAKNIQYF	TGTGCCAGCACCGCGATTTCGGGAGCCAAAAACATTCAGTACTTC	.	15	.	TRBJ2-4	TRBV28
CASSLVGVASGELFF	TGTGCCAGCAGCTTAGTGGGAGTAGCTTCCGGGGAGCTGTTTTTT	.	15	.	TRBJ2-2	TRBV11-2
CASSLITGELFF	TGTGCCAGCAGTTTAATTACCGGGGAGCTGTTTTTT	.	12	.	TRBJ2-2	TRBV28
CASRTSYGYTF	TGTGCCAGCAGAACAAGCTATGGCTACACCTTC	.	11	.	TRBJ1-2	TRBV27
CATPVEGGDWSGELFF	TGTGCCACACCCGTCGAGGGTGGGGATTGGTCCGGGGAGCTGTTTTTT	.	16	.	TRBJ2-2	TRBV11-2
CASSPGQTNTGELFF	TGTGCCAGCAGTCCGGGACAGACGAACACCGGGGAGCTGTTTTTT	.	15	TRBD1	TRBJ2-2	TRBV28
CASSPQGAGAGNTIYF	TGTGCCAGCAGCCCGCAGGGGGCTGGAGCGGGAAACACCATATATTTT	few	16	TRBD1	TRBJ1-3	TRBV7-6
CASSLVGLQPGDEQFF	TGTGCCAGCAGCTTAGTGGGGCTACAGCCCGGCGATGAGCAGTTCTTC	.	16	.	TRBJ2-1	TRBV9
CASSQERSAGTGETQYF	TGTGCCAGCAGCCAAGAACGCTCAGCGGGGACCGGCGAGACCCAGTACTTC	few	17	TRBD2	TRBJ2-5	TRBV4-2
CASRDRGRTVEQYF	TGTGCCAGCAGGGACAGGGGGCGAACGGTTGAGCAGTACTTC	.	14	TRBD1	TRBJ2-7	TRBV2
CASSEIKDTQYF	TGCGCCAGCAGTGAAATCAAGGATACGCAGTATTTT	.	12	.	TRBJ2-3	TRBV10-1
CASRGSGRGTQYF	TGTGCCAGCAGAGGTAGCGGGAGGGGGACCCAGTACTTC	.	13	TRBD2	TRBJ2-5	TRBV28
CASTEMGGVEETQYF	TGCGCCAGCACGGAGATGGGTGGGGTAGAAGAGACCCAGTACTTC	few	15	.	TRBJ2-5	TRBV5-1
CASSQTLAGPGDTQYF	TGTGCCAGCAGCCAAACTTTAGCGGGACCGGGGGATACGCAGTATTTT	.	16	TRBD2	TRBJ2-3	TRBV7-3
CASSKLPFTDTQYF	TGTGCCAGCAGCAAACTCCCCTTCACAGATACGCAGTATTTT	.	14	.	TRBJ2-3	TRBV21-1
CASRKGLGSKETQYF	TGTGCCAGTAGAAAGGGACTAGGATCGAAAGAGACCCAGTACTTC	.	15	TRBD2	TRBJ2-5	TRBV19
CASSVGGTGVAETQYF	TGTGCCAGCAGCGTAGGGGGGACAGGGGTCGCGGAGACCCAGTACTTC	many	16	TRBD1	TRBJ2-5	TRBV9
CASSYSGGYNEQFF	TGTGCCAGCAGTTACTCAGGGGGATACAATGAGCAGTTCTTC	few	14	.	TRBJ2-1	TRBV6-5
CASSLQGEIYGYTF	TGTGCCAGCAGTCTACAGGGGGAGATCTATGGCTACACCTTC	once	14	TRBD1	TRBJ1-2	TRBV5-4
CSVGGGNVKTQYF	TGCAGCGTTGGGGGCGGGAACGTCAAGACCCAGTACTTC	.	13	.	TRBJ2-5	TRBV29-1
CASTASSGANVLTF	TGCGCCAGCACGGCCTCGTCTGGGGCCAACGTCCTGACTTTC	.	14	.	TRBJ2-6	TRBV10-2
CASSQAAGGSGEQYF	TGCGCCAGCAGCCAAGCTGCTGGGGGGTCGGGCGAGCAGTACTTC	.	15	.	TRBJ2-7	TRBV4-1
CASSLETGGISTDTQYF	TGTGCCAGCTCACTAGAGACAGGGGGCATCAGCACAGATACGCAGTATTTT	many	17	TRBD1	TRBJ2-3	TRBV18
CSVGITDTQYF	TGCAGCGTCGGTATCACAGATACGCAGTATTTT	.	11	.	TRBJ2-3	TRBV29-1
CASSSGQVTNGYTF	TGTGCCAGCAGCTCAGGACAGGTTACAAATGGCTACACCTTC	.	14	TRBD1	TRBJ1-2	TRBV5-8
CASSVGGASGYRETQYF	TGTGCCAGCAGCGTAGGTGGGGCTAGCGGATACAGAGAGACCCAGTACTTC	.	17	TRBD2	TRBJ2-5	TRBV9
CASTKGGSGANVLTF	TGTGCCAGCACCAAAGGGGGCTCTGGGGCCAACGTCCTGACTTTC	.	15	.	TRBJ2-6	TRBV9
CASSFQTRPGFAQYF	TGTGCCAGCAGCTTCCAGACTAGACCGGGGTTCGCGCAGTACTTC	once	15	.	TRBJ2-7	TRBV7-8
CAWSVRGAGSNQPQHF	TGTGCCTGGAGTGTACGGGGGGCCGGGAGCAATCAGCCCCAGCATTTT	.	16	.	TRBJ1-5	TRBV30
CASSLYQETQYF	TGTGCCAGCTCATTGTACCAAGAGACCCAGTACTTC	.	12	.	TRBJ2-5	TRBV18
CSAANRAGTGGEQFF	TGCAGCGCAGCAAATCGGGCGGGGACTGGAGGTGAGCAGTTCTTC	.	15	.	TRBJ2-1	TRBV29-1
CASSKGGDGGNQPQHF	TGCGCCAGCAGCAAAGGGGGGGACGGTGGAAATCAGCCCCAGCATTTT	.	16	.	TRBJ1-5	TRBV5-1
CASSRGTAGRDTEAFF	TGTGCCAGCAGTAGAGGGACCGCGGGGAGAGACACTGAAGCTTTCTTT	.	16	.	TRBJ1-1	TRBV28
CASSQTEVGGEKLFF	TGTGCCAGCAGCCAGACCGAAGTAGGGGGTGAAAAACTGTTTTTT	.	15	.	TRBJ1-4	TRBV5-6
CASSFSAGVGETQYF	TGTGCCAGCAGCTTCTCAGCGGGAGTTGGAGAGACCCAGTACTTC	.	15	TRBD2	TRBJ2-5	TRBV5-4